The 9 T cell receptor beta chains listed next were all sequenced from one sample in a study of blood T cells in healthy people across ages. For the second PCR, which ran for 7 to 11 cycles, a sample-barcoded 5' primer and a J-beta primer mix were used. TCRdb called the 5' RACE reads again in MiXCR, with one record for every CDR3 protein. The sample lists fewer than 1,200,000 distinct CDR3 sequences, less than 25% occurring once. Separately, the same data were catalogued under a study of T cells of mothers and their children.

Sample: blood. The receptors stem from a girl aged 2-10 years in good health.

This clonotype was seen a handful of times. This chain connects TRBV28 to TRBJ1-4; 7 bases are a match to TRBD1. The CDR3 is 19 residues long. V trimming: 1 base; J trimming: 3 bases; junction bases outside the gene matches: 14. CDR1 and CDR2 (germline): MDHEN, SYDVKM. The CDR3 DNA is TGTGCCAGCAGTTTATTTCGGACAGGAGAGATCGCAGCTAATGAAAAACTGTTTTTT. Amino acid sequence: CASSLFRTGEIAANEKLFF.

The chain recombines TRBV20-1 with TRBJ2-5, with 7 bases matching TRBD2. The CDR3 totals 12 residues. J gave up 4 bases and V 3 bases, and 2 bases lay outside the gene matches. Germline V lookup: CDR1 DFQATT, CDR2 SNEGSKA (reference sequence). The CDR3 loop is CSASAGAETQYF. The CDR3 nucleotides are TGCAGTGCTAGCGCGGGAGCAGAGACCCAGTACTTC.

This chain uses TRBV2 with TRBJ1-5, with 8 bases fitting TRBD1. This CDR3 has 16 amino acids. V shed 1 base and J 7 bases; nucleotides not matched to a gene: 9. Germline CDR1 is SNHLY and CDR2 is FYNNEI. The CDR3 loop reads CASSEERGQADQPQHF. The CDR3 nucleotides are TGTGCCAGCAGTGAAGAAAGGGGACAGGCAGACCAGCCCCAGCATTTT.

This chain joins TRBV13 and TRBJ2-3; no clear D gene. CDR1 is PRHDT, CDR2 FYEKMQ, per germline (reference sequence). The CDR3 extends over 15 amino acids. V was shortened by 0 bases and J by 2 bases, with 9 bases between the two germline ends. The DNA for the CDR3 is TGTGCCAGCAGCTTAGGACCAGCATTCACAGATACGCAGTATTTT. This gives the protein CASSLGPAFTDTQYF. The variable domain in full, completed from reference TRBV13 and TRBJ2-3, reads AAGVIQSPRHLIKEKRETATLKCYPIPRHDTVYWYQQGPGQDPQFLISFYEKMQSDKGSIPDRFSAQQFSDYHSELNMSSLELGDSALYFCASSLGPAFTDTQYFGPGTRLTVL.

The chain has TRBV10-1 and TRBJ2-1, with 10 bases fitting TRBD2. Germline V CDR1 and CDR2: WNHNN, SYGVQD (reference sequence). Trimming cost V 0 bases and J 8 bases; bases outside gene matches: 10. The length of the CDR3 is 17 residues. The CDR3 loop reads CASSESIAGGLRDEQFF. CDR3 bases: TGCGCCAGCAGTGAGTCGATAGCGGGAGGTCTGCGGGATGAGCAGTTCTTC.

The sample holds a few counts of this clonotype. This chain joins TRBV9 and TRBJ2-5; no definite D call. The tail of the sequence fits TRBJ2-7 better, so the J call may be wrong. The CDR3 runs 14 residues. Per the germline V gene, CDR1 is SGDLS and CDR2 is YYNGEE. This CDR3 reads CASSVGSASYEQYF. The CDR3 region has the DNA TGTGCCAGCAGCGTAGGCAGCGCTTCCTACGAGCAGTACTTC.

The CDR3 nucleotides are TGTGCCAGCAGCTACAGATGGGTGGGAGCGCCCCTCCACTTT. Translating it yields CASSYRWVGAPLHF. The J gene is TRBJ1-6, the V gene TRBV12-3 or TRBV12-4; the D is unclear. V gave up 6 bases and J gave up 13 bases, with 19 bases separating them. The CDR3 has 14 residues.

This chain connects TRBV20-1 to TRBJ1-5, with D maybe TRBD1 (5 bases). This CDR3 region has 15 residues. The V end lost 3 bases, the J end lost 5 bases, and 17 bases lay between the germline ends. Germline V gene lookup returns CDR1 DFQATT and CDR2 SNEGSKA (reference sequence). The CDR3 DNA follows: TGCAGTGCTAGTTCATTGGGGGACCCCGATCAGCCCCAGCATTTT. This translates into CSASSLGDPDQPQHF.

This chain joins TRBV7-8 and TRBJ1-1, with D perhaps TRBD1 (5 bases). The CDR3 spans 15 residues. Trimming cost V 2 bases and J 5 bases, with 15 bases left between them. Per germline, CDR1 SGHVS and CDR2 FQNEAQ. The CDR3 DNA reads as TGTGCCAGCAGCTTATTCCGAAGGGGAGGGACTGAAGCTTTCTTT. Protein product: CASSLFRRGGTEAFF.